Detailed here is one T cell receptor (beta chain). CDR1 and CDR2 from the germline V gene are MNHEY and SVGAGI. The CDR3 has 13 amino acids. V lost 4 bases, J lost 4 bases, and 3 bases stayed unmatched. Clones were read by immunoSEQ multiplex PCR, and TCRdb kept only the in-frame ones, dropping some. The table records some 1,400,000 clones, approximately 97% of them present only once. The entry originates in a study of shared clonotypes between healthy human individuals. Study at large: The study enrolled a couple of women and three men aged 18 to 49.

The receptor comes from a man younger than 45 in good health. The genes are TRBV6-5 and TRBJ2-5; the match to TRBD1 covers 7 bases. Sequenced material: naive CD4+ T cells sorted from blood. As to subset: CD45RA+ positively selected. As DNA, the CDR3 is TGTGCCAGCAGTTTGCCAGGGGGAGAGACCCAGTACTTC. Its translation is CASSLPGGETQYF.